This T cell receptor (beta chain) derives from a study of blood T cell repertoires in COVID-19. Study as a whole: Samples of COVID-19 (acute and convalescent) were obtained from the United States, Italy and Spain. T cells, B-cell-depleted T cells, or PBMCs provided the cDNA or gDNA that served as material.

Methods used by the authors: Estimation of nucleated cell counts relied on the amplification of reference gene primers. Libraries were prepared by immunoSEQ multiplex PCR; TCRdb keeps only in-frame clonotypes and omits some of them. V and J calls and clone size are given by that table; D and trimming were obtained from the DNA. The table lists around 260,000 clones, approximately 91% of them singletons, with approximately 0.7% in the top ten. There are 12 residues in the CDR3. CDR1 and CDR2 (germline): SGHVS, FQNEAQ. Between the trimmed V and J ends, which lost 5 bases and 2 bases, there was a span of 7 bases.

The clonotype was recovered from a human donor in a cohort sampled during active COVID-19. The sequencing sample was made of peripheral blood. J is TRBJ2-7 and V is TRBV7-8; possibly TRBD2 for D (5 bases). The CDR3 region is CASSLGAYEQYF. For the CDR3, the DNA is TGTGCCAGCAGCCTCGGGGCCTACGAGCAGTACTTC.